The rows below give T cell receptor beta chains drawn from one sample of a study of immune evolution from preneoplasia to lung adenocarcinoma. Generated by immunoSEQ multiplex PCR, the TCRdb table keeps only in-frame clones and is missing some. The sample has approximately 5,100 clones; 55% to 70% are singletons. The sequenced material came from FFPE adjacent normal lung tissue. All receptors come from a person aged 80 or older with lung adenocarcinoma. Both conserved end residues are part of each CDR3. The D gene is left open where the match is weak. The listing skips clone size in some rows; elsewhere it reads once, few, many or a size class.

D gene: TRBD2
clone size: once
V gene: TRBV7-2
J gene: TRBJ2-5
CDR3 protein: CASSYPGLAGGQETQYF
CDR3 DNA: TGTGCCAGCAGCTACCCGGGACTAGCGGGGGGCCAAGAGACCCAGTACTTC

D gene: TRBD2
clone size: -
V gene: TRBV7-2
J gene: TRBJ2-5
CDR3 protein: CASSLAPRLAGTETQYF
CDR3 DNA: TGTGCCAGCAGCTTAGCACCGAGACTAGCGGGGACAGAGACCCAGTACTTC

D gene: -
clone size: medium-sized
V gene: TRBV5-4
J gene: TRBJ1-6
CDR3 protein: CASSLGGTGDNSPLHF
CDR3 DNA: TGTGCCAGCAGCTTGGGGGGTACAGGAGATAATTCACCCCTCCACTTT

D gene: TRBD1
clone size: -
V gene: TRBV7-2
J gene: TRBJ1-1
CDR3 protein: CASSLRGRGTEAFF
CDR3 DNA: TGTGCCAGCAGCTTAAGGGGGCGCGGCACTGAAGCTTTCTTT

D gene: TRBD1
clone size: medium-sized
V gene: TRBV7-6
J gene: TRBJ2-5
CDR3 protein: CASSPRQGMGETQYF
CDR3 DNA: TGTGCCAGCAGCCCTAGACAGGGGATGGGAGAGACCCAGTACTTC

D gene: -
clone size: few
V gene: TRBV19
J gene: TRBJ1-3
CDR3 protein: CASRHRTYSGNTIYF
CDR3 DNA: TGTGCCAGTAGGCACAGAACATACTCTGGAAACACCATATATTTT

D gene: -
clone size: -
V gene: TRBV25-1
J gene: TRBJ1-2
CDR3 protein: CASTEGGGYGYTF
CDR3 DNA: TGTGCCAGCACCGAGGGGGGCGGCTATGGCTACACCTTC

D gene: TRBD2
clone size: -
V gene: TRBV7-2
J gene: TRBJ2-1
CDR3 protein: CASSLQRGGWEQFF
CDR3 DNA: TGTGCCAGCAGCTTACAGCGGGGGGGCTGGGAGCAGTTCTTC

D gene: -
clone size: -
V gene: TRBV27
J gene: TRBJ2-2
CDR3 protein: CASSSAGNTGELFF
CDR3 DNA: TGTGCCAGCAGTTCGGCAGGGAACACCGGGGAGCTGTTTTTT

D gene: -
clone size: -
V gene: TRBV30
J gene: TRBJ2-7
CDR3 protein: CAWTSSYEQYF
CDR3 DNA: TGTGCCTGGACTAGCTCCTACGAGCAGTACTTC

D gene: TRBD1
clone size: -
V gene: TRBV7-8
J gene: TRBJ1-2
CDR3 protein: CASSESGTGLANYGYTF
CDR3 DNA: TGTGCCAGCAGCGAATCCGGGACAGGTTTAGCTAACTATGGCTACACCTTC

D gene: TRBD2
clone size: -
V gene: TRBV5-4
J gene: TRBJ2-1
CDR3 protein: CASSSGLAKDNEQFF
CDR3 DNA: TGTGCCAGCAGCTCTGGACTAGCTAAAGACAATGAGCAGTTCTTC

D gene: TRBD1
clone size: -
V gene: TRBV9
J gene: TRBJ2-7
CDR3 protein: CASSVLAQGNDEQYF
CDR3 DNA: TGTGCCAGCAGCGTACTCGCACAGGGGAATGACGAGCAGTACTTC

D gene: -
clone size: -
V gene: TRBV29-1
J gene: TRBJ1-1
CDR3 protein: CSAESTGAFF
CDR3 DNA: TGCAGCGCCGAGTCGACGGGGGCTTTCTTT

D gene: -
clone size: -
V gene: TRBV7-2
J gene: TRBJ2-1
CDR3 protein: CASKPGSSYNEQFF
CDR3 DNA: TGTGCCAGCAAGCCCGGTAGCTCCTACAATGAGCAGTTCTTC